The T cell receptor (beta chain) described here comes from a study of T cell changes during pregnancy in multiple sclerosis. Trimming took off 3 bases at V and 2 bases at J, with 11 bases between the two ends. This CDR3 is built from 15 residues. CDR1 SEHNR and CDR2 FQNEAQ come from the germline V gene (reference sequence). This clone has just one count. Sequenced by immunoSEQ multiplex PCR; TCRdb stores in-frame clones only, minus some. The table shows over 80,000 clones, with about nine tenths occurring only once. The chain carries TRBV7-9 and TRBJ1-3, with TRBD1 as a possible D gene (5 bases). This receptor was taken from a female donor in good health, enrolled as a control in a pregnancy study. Sample: peripheral blood, taken in the second trimester of pregnancy. The CDR3 region has the DNA TGTGCCAGCAGCTTGGGGGGGACTACTGGAAACACCATATATTTT. It codes for CASSLGGTTGNTIYF.